This T cell receptor (beta chain) was sequenced in a study of tumor-infiltrating lymphocytes in oesophageal squamous cell carcinoma. Judged by abundance, this clonotype is medium-sized. In TCRdb, the PCR reads were re-called with MiXCR into one record per CDR3 protein. The sample yields nearly 20,000 distinct CDR3 sequences, approximately 40% seen once. From germline, CDR1 is SGHTA and CDR2 FQGNSA. This CDR3 has 16 residues. Trimming pared 2 bases from V and 1 base from J, leaving 15 bases between. This sequence joins TRBV7-2 and TRBJ2-7, with TRBD2 as a possible D gene (6 bases). This sequence was found in a male donor with esophageal squamous cell carcinoma. Sequenced: blood. CDR3 region: CASSLRGGIESYEQYF. The CDR3 nucleotides read TGTGCCAGCAGCTTAAGGGGCGGGATCGAATCCTACGAGCAGTACTTC. Filled out from reference TRBV7-2 and TRBJ2-7, the complete variable domain reads GAGVSQSPSNKVTEKGKDVELRCDPISGHTALYWYRQSLGQGLEFLIYFQGNSAPDKSGLPSDRFSAERTGGSVSTLTIQRTQQEDSAVYLCASSLRGGIESYEQYFGPGTRLTVT.